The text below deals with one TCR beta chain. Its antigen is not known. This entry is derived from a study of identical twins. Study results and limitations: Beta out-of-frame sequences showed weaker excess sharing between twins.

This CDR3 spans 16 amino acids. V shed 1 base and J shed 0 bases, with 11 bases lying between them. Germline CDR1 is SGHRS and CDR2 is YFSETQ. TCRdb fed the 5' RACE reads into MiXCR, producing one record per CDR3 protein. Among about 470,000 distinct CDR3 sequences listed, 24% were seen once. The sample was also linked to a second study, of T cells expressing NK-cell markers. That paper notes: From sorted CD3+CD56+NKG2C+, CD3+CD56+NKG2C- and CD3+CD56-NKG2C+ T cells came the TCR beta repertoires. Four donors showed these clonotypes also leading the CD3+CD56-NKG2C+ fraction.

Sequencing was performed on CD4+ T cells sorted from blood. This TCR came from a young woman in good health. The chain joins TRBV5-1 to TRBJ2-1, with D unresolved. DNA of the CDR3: TGCGCCAGCAGCTTGATTGGGTATAGCTCCTACAATGAGCAGTTCTTC. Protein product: CASSLIGYSSYNEQFF.